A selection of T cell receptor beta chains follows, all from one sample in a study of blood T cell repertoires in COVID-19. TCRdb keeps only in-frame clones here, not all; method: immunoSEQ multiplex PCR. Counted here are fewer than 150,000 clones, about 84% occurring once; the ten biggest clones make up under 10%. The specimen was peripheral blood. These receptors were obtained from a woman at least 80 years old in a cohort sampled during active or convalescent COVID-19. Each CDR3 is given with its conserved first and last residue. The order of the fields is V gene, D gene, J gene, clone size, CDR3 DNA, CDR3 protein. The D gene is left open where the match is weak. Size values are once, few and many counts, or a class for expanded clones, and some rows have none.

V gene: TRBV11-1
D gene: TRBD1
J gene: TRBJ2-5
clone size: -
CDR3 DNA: TGTGCCAGCAGCACGGACAGGGTCGAGTCGGAGACCCAGTACTTC
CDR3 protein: CASSTDRVESETQYF

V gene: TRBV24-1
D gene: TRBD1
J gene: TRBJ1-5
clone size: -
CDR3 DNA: TGTGCCACCAGTGATCCCAGGACAGGGAAGGGGAATCAGCCCCAGCATTTT
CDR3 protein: CATSDPRTGKGNQPQHF

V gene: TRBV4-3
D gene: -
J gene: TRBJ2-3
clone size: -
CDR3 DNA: TGCGCCAGCAGCCGTGTTGTCTTCACAGATACGCAGTATTTT
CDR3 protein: CASSRVVFTDTQYF

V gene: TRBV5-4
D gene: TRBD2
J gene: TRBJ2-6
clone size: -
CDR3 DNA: TGTGCCAGCAGCTTGGGGCAGCGGGGCTCTGGGGCCAACGTCCTGACTTTC
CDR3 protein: CASSLGQRGSGANVLTF

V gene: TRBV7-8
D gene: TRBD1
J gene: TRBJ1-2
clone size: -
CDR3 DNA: TGTGCCAGCAGTCGTGGACAGGGCAAAGGCTACACCTTC
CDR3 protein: CASSRGQGKGYTF

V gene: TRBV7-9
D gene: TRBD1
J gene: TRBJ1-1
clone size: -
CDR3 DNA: TGTGCCAGCAGCTTGGACAGGGTGACTGAAGCTTTCTTT
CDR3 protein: CASSLDRVTEAFF

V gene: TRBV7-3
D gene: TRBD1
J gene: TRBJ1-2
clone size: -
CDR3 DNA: TGTGCCAGCAGCGGAAGACAGGGCGCTGGCTACACCTTC
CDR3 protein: CASSGRQGAGYTF

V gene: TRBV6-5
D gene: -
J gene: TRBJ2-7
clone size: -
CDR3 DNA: TGTGCCAGCAGTTACAGAGGCGACAGGCCCTACGAGCAGTACTTC
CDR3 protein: CASSYRGDRPYEQYF

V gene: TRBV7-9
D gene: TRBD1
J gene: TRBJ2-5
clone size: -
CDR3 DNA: TGTGCCAGCAGCCCCGGACAGGTGCAGCAAGAGACCCAGTACTTC
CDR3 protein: CASSPGQVQQETQYF

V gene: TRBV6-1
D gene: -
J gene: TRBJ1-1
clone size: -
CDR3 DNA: TGTGCCAGCAGTGAGGGAGGTGCTGAAGCTTTCTTT
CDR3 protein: CASSEGGAEAFF

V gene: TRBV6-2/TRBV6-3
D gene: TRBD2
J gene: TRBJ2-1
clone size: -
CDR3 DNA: TGTGCCAGCAGTTACGCGGGGGGGCCAATCGATGAGCAGTTCTTC
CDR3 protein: CASSYAGGPIDEQFF

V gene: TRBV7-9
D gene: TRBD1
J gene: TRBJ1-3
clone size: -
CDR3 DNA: TGTGCCAGCAGCTCCGGGACAGGGGCCGGAGGAAACACCATATATTTT
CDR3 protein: CASSSGTGAGGNTIYF

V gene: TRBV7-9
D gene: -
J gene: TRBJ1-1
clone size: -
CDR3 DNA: TGTGCCAGCAGCTTAACGGGGAGCACTGAAGCTTTCTTT
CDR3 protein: CASSLTGSTEAFF

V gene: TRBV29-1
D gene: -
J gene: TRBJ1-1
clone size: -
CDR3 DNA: TGCAGCGTTACACGGACAGCCGGAGGCACTGAAGCTTTCTTT
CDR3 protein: CSVTRTAGGTEAFF

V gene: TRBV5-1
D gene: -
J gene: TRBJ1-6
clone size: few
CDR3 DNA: TGCGCCAGCAGCACAAACAGGGAACCCCTCCACTTT
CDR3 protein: CASSTNREPLHF

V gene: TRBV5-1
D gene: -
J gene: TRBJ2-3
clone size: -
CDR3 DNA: TGCGCCAGCAGCTTGTATCCAGGGCCCACAGATACGCAGTATTTT
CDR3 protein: CASSLYPGPTDTQYF

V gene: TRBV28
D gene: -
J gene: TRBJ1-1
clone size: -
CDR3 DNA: TGTGCGTCACAGGGAATTTGGTCTGAAGCTTTCTTT
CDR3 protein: CASQGIWSEAFF

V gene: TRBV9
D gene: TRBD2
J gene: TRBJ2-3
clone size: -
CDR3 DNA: TGTGCCAGCAGCACGGGACTAGCGGGGGGGACCACAGATACGCAGTATTTT
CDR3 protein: CASSTGLAGGTTDTQYF

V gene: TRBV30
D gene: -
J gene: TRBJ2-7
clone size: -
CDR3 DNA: TGTGCCTGGATAGGGGGTCTAAACGAGCAGTACTTC
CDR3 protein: CAWIGGLNEQYF

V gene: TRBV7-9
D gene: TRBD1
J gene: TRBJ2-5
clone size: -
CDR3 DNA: TGTGCCAGCAGCTTACCGGGACAGGGGGTGGCCCAGTACTTC
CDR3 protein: CASSLPGQGVAQYF

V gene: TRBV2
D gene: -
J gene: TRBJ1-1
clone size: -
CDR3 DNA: TGTGCCAGCAGGGGGCGAGGCACTGAAGCTTTCTTT
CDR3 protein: CASRGRGTEAFF